The 13 T cell receptor beta chains presented below share a single source sample, sequenced in a study of response to subunit inactivated influenza vaccine. MiXCR, run by TCRdb on the RT-PCR reads, gives a single entry per CDR3 protein. Here the sample spans approximately 680,000 distinct CDR3 sequences, 15% to 18% being singletons. The sequencing here drew on PBMCs from blood, taken roughly 12 days after vaccination. These receptors all come from a man over 45 who received an inactivated influenza vaccine.

This sequence joins TRBV29-1 and TRBJ2-1; no reliable D call. The CDR3 spans 10 residues. Germline CDR1 SQVTM, CDR2 ANQGSEA. V gave up 6 bases and J gave up 6 bases, with 6 bases separating them. DNA for the CDR3: TGCAGCGTCAACAGCAATGAGCAGTTCTTC. It encodes CSVNSNEQFF.

This clonotype was observed a few times. The chain carries TRBV6-2 or TRBV6-3 and TRBJ2-2; TRBD2 matches at 14 bases. The CDR3 has 16 amino acids. The junction had 5 bases not matched to a gene; V was cut back by 5 bases and J by 6 bases. Germline CDR1 and CDR2: MNHEY and SVGEGT. The CDR3 reads CASSLGTSGSAGELFF. DNA for the CDR3: TGTGCCAGCAGTCTCGGGACTAGCGGGAGTGCCGGGGAGCTGTTTTTT.

V is TRBV18 and J is TRBJ2-5, with 10 bases matching TRBD2. V trimming: 2 bases; J trimming: 1 base; junction bases outside the gene matches: 4. Germline V gene data show CDR1 as KGHSH and CDR2 as LQKENI. The CDR3 runs to 16 residues. The CDR3 coding sequence is TGTGCCAGCTCACCAAATAGCGGGGGGCTCCAAGAGACCCAGTACTTC. Protein: CASSPNSGGLQETQYF.

The chain employs TRBV7-2 and TRBJ2-1, with D uncertain. Trimming removed 5 bases at V and 8 bases at J, with 13 bases between. The CDR3 loop spans 13 amino acids. Germline V gives CDR1 SGHTA, CDR2 FQGNSA. The CDR3 DNA sequence: TGTGCCAGCAGCCCCGGCGGACGGGATGAGCAGTTCTTC. It encodes CASSPGGRDEQFF.

In this sample, this clonotype turned up once. The V gene is TRBV28, the J gene TRBJ2-7, with 7 bases aligning to TRBD2. V dropped 10 bases and J dropped 3; count of bases not matched to a gene: 6. This CDR3 contains 12 residues. Per the germline V gene, CDR1 is MDHEN and CDR2 is SYDVKM. The CDR3 DNA reads as TGTGCCACCCGGGAGGCCGACTACGAGCAGTACTTC. Encoded protein: CATREADYEQYF.

In DNA, the CDR3 is TGTGCCAGCAGCTTATCGGCCAGGGGCACTGAAGCTTTCTTT. It yields the protein CASSLSARGTEAFF. V gene TRBV7-6 combines with J gene TRBJ1-1; perhaps TRBD1 as D (6 bases). Germline values: CDR1 SGHVS, CDR2 FNYEAQ. V dropped 2 bases and J dropped 4 bases, with 11 bases sitting between them. The CDR3 totals 14 residues.

CDR3 in amino acids: CASSQVVWSGHEQYF. The CDR3 nucleotides are TGTGCCAGCAGCCAAGTTGTGTGGTCAGGGCACGAGCAGTACTTC. This chain links TRBV3-1 with TRBJ2-7; TRBD1 might be the D (5 bases). The CDR3 is made up of 15 amino acids. Per the germline V gene, CDR1 is LGHDT and CDR2 is YNNKEL (reference sequence). Trimming removed 1 base from V and 5 bases from J, with 15 bases in between.

The J gene is TRBJ2-6, the V gene TRBV12-3 or TRBV12-4, with TRBD1 matching 10 bases. The trim removed 5 bases at V and 2 bases at J, leaving 9 bases unmatched. This CDR3 has 18 amino acids. The DNA of the CDR3 is TGTGCCAGCAGTACTAGGGACAGGGGACTACCTGGGGCCAACGTCCTGACTTTC. This gives the protein CASSTRDRGLPGANVLTF.

This clonotype was counted once. The CDR3 nucleotides are TGTGCCAGCAGCCCCGACAGGGGGCAGGTGTACTTC. Amino acid sequence: CASSPDRGQVYF. The V gene is TRBV3-1, the J gene TRBJ2-7, with TRBD1 identical over 10 bases. This CDR3 is 12 amino acids long. Germline lookup yields CDR1 LGHDT and CDR2 YNNKEL (reference sequence). The junction had 6 bases not matched to a gene; V was cut back by 4 bases and J by 12 bases.

This chain uses TRBV10-3 with TRBJ1-3; D unresolved. Trimming pared 4 bases from V and 4 bases from J, leaving 11 bases between. There are 14 residues in the CDR3. The germline V gene encodes CDR1 ENHRY and CDR2 SYGVKD. CDR3 sequence (DNA): TGTGCCATCAGTGCGCCGACTGAAGGAAACACCATATATTTT. Amino acids: CAISAPTEGNTIYF.

A note on this clonotype: An end of the junction does not agree with germline; a read error may underlie this. This chain joins TRBV28 and TRBJ1-5; D remains unclear. This CDR3 region has 13 residues. Germline V gene lookup returns CDR1 MDHEN and CDR2 SYDVKM. In DNA form, the CDR3 reads TGTGTCAGCAAAACCCTCACGGAGCTGTCCCAGCATTTT. Translated: CVSKTLTELSQHF. Full variable domain (outside the CDR3, taken from reference TRBV28 and TRBJ1-5): DVKVTQSSRYLVKRTGEKVFLECVQDMDHENMFWYRQDPGLGLRLIYFSYDVKMKEKGDIPEGYSVSREKKERFSLILESASTNQTSMYLCVSKTLTELSQHFGDGTRLSIL.

This clonotype occurred a few times. This chain links TRBV5-5 with TRBJ2-7; the match to TRBD1 covers 9 bases. This CDR3 has 15 amino acids. Germline V gives CDR1 SGHKS, CDR2 YYEKEE (reference sequence). The V segment lost 1 base and the J segment 3 bases; nucleotides outside the gene matches: 5. Here the CDR3 reads CASSLHGTGLYEQYF. Written as DNA, the CDR3 is TGTGCCAGCAGCTTGCACGGGACAGGGCTCTACGAGCAGTACTTC.

V gene TRBV6-5 combines with J gene TRBJ2-1, with D maybe TRBD2 (6 bases). The germline V gene has CDR1 MNHEY and CDR2 SVGAGI. The CDR3 contains 13 residues. V lost 7 bases to trimming and J lost 3 bases, with 10 bases between them. DNA of the CDR3: TGTGCCAGCACTGAGACTAGCTACAATGAGCAGTTCTTC. As protein: CASTETSYNEQFF.